The rows below give T cell receptor beta chains drawn from one sample of a study of blood T cell repertoires in COVID-19. Libraries were prepared by immunoSEQ multiplex PCR; TCRdb keeps only in-frame clonotypes and omits some of them. The table lists about 87,000 clones, approximately 75% of them singletons. What was sequenced was peripheral blood. Every receptor here comes from a woman between 45 and 65 years old with acute or convalescent COVID-19. Both conserved end residues are part of each CDR3. A D gene is named only where the DNA matches it firmly. Not all rows give a size; the values are once, few, many and, for expanded clones, a class.

J: TRBJ1-2; D: -; size: -; V: TRBV12-3/TRBV12-4; CDR3: CASSSQGNGYTF; DNA: TGTGCCAGCAGTTCACAGGGTAATGGCTACACCTTC
J: TRBJ2-7; D: TRBD1; size: -; V: TRBV25-1; CDR3: CASSGEDRGVTYEQYF; DNA: TGTGCCAGCAGTGGGGAGGACAGGGGTGTTACCTACGAGCAGTACTTC
J: TRBJ2-4; D: -; size: -; V: TRBV7-2; CDR3: CASSLEGVRPKNIQYF; DNA: TGTGCCAGCAGCTTAGAAGGGGTACGGCCCAAAAACATTCAGTACTTC
J: TRBJ2-1; D: TRBD1; size: -; V: TRBV5-4; CDR3: CASSSAIPQGVAGEQFF; DNA: TGTGCCAGCAGCTCTGCGATACCACAGGGGGTCGCCGGTGAGCAGTTCTTC
J: TRBJ1-6; D: -; size: -; V: TRBV27; CDR3: CASSSIERSSPLHF; DNA: TGTGCCAGCAGTTCTATTGAGAGGAGTTCACCCCTCCACTTT
J: TRBJ2-3; D: TRBD2; size: -; V: TRBV9; CDR3: CASSVGTISTDTQYF; DNA: TGTGCCAGCAGCGTGGGGACTATTAGCACAGATACGCAGTATTTT
J: TRBJ2-6; D: -; size: -; V: TRBV7-3; CDR3: CASSYRGANVLTF; DNA: TGTGCCAGCAGCTATCGGGGGGCCAACGTCCTGACTTTC
J: TRBJ1-4; D: -; size: medium-sized; V: TRBV29-1; CDR3: CSAREDATNEKLFF; DNA: TGCAGCGCCCGGGAGGACGCAACTAATGAAAAACTGTTTTTT
J: TRBJ2-7; D: -; size: -; V: TRBV27; CDR3: CASSLKGVSSYEQYF; DNA: TGTGCCAGCAGTTTGAAGGGGGTGAGCTCCTACGAGCAGTACTTC
J: TRBJ2-2; D: -; size: -; V: TRBV5-1; CDR3: CASSLAGRVDTGELFF; DNA: TGCGCCAGCAGCTTGGCGGGCAGGGTTGACACCGGGGAGCTGTTTTTT
J: TRBJ1-3; D: TRBD1; size: few; V: TRBV5-1; CDR3: CASSGGTAGNTIYF; DNA: TGCGCCAGCAGCGGAGGGACAGCTGGAAACACCATATATTTT
J: TRBJ2-7; D: -; size: few; V: TRBV7-2; CDR3: CASSLVLYEQYF; DNA: TGTGCCAGCAGCTTAGTACTTTATGAGCAGTACTTC
J: TRBJ2-3; D: -; size: -; V: TRBV6-6; CDR3: CASSYSGTPGTDTQYF; DNA: TGTGCCAGCAGTTACTCCGGGACACCTGGCACAGATACGCAGTATTTT
J: TRBJ2-7; D: -; size: -; V: TRBV14; CDR3: CASSQERGGPPYEQYF; DNA: TGTGCCAGCAGCCAAGAAAGAGGAGGGCCACCCTACGAGCAGTACTTC
J: TRBJ1-5; D: -; size: -; V: TRBV5-6; CDR3: CASSLGGFSNQPQHF; DNA: TGTGCCAGCAGCTTGGGAGGGTTTAGCAATCAGCCCCAGCATTTT
J: TRBJ1-5; D: -; size: -; V: TRBV6-5; CDR3: CASRPTEISNQPQHF; DNA: TGTGCCAGCAGACCTACAGAGATTAGCAATCAGCCCCAGCATTTT
J: TRBJ1-2; D: TRBD1; size: -; V: TRBV3-1/TRBV3-2; CDR3: CASSLGDRVRFYGYTF; DNA: TGTGCCAGCAGCCTGGGGGACAGGGTTCGGTTCTATGGCTACACCTTC
J: TRBJ1-1; D: -; size: few; V: TRBV2; CDR3: CASSEGLRGTEAFF; DNA: TGTGCCAGCAGTGAGGGACTTCGGGGCACTGAAGCTTTCTTT
J: TRBJ2-7; D: -; size: -; V: TRBV27; CDR3: CASSRVQGSYEQYF; DNA: TGTGCCAGCAGTCGGGTACAAGGCTCCTACGAGCAGTACTTC
J: TRBJ1-2; D: -; size: -; V: TRBV3-1/TRBV3-2; CDR3: CASSPLTGTYTF; DNA: TGTGCCAGCAGCCCCCTGACAGGAACCTACACCTTC
J: TRBJ2-6; D: -; size: -; V: TRBV7-2; CDR3: CASTRFAGSGANVLTF; DNA: TGTGCCAGCACCCGATTCGCCGGCTCTGGGGCCAACGTCCTGACTTTC
J: TRBJ2-5; D: TRBD1; size: -; V: TRBV24-1; CDR3: CATSDRQGFQETQYF; DNA: TGTGCCACCAGTGATCGACAGGGGTTCCAAGAGACCCAGTACTTC
J: TRBJ1-1; D: -; size: -; V: TRBV18; CDR3: CASSPTTGHPEAFF; DNA: TGTGCCAGCTCACCGACGACAGGACACCCTGAAGCTTTCTTT
J: TRBJ2-7; D: TRBD1; size: -; V: TRBV12-3/TRBV12-4; CDR3: CASSWTGGIEQYF; DNA: TGTGCCAGCAGCTGGACAGGGGGAATCGAGCAGTACTTC
J: TRBJ1-1; D: -; size: -; V: TRBV2; CDR3: CAGKQAPLNTEAFF; DNA: TGTGCCGGCAAACAGGCGCCACTCAACACTGAAGCTTTCTTT
J: TRBJ2-1; D: TRBD1; size: -; V: TRBV28; CDR3: CASSYRGAAYNEQFF; DNA: TGTGCCAGCAGTTACAGGGGTGCCGCTTACAATGAGCAGTTCTTC
J: TRBJ2-2; D: TRBD1; size: -; V: TRBV28; CDR3: CASSFGTANTGELFF; DNA: TGTGCCAGCAGTTTCGGGACAGCTAACACCGGGGAGCTGTTTTTT
J: TRBJ1-5; D: -; size: -; V: TRBV2; CDR3: CASSGQYNQPQHF; DNA: TGTGCCAGCAGTGGACAGTACAATCAGCCCCAGCATTTT
J: TRBJ2-1; D: TRBD1; size: -; V: TRBV19; CDR3: CASSIPGTGNEQFF; DNA: TGTGCCAGTAGTATCCCCGGGACAGGGAATGAGCAGTTCTTC
J: TRBJ2-2; D: TRBD1; size: -; V: TRBV3-1/TRBV3-2; CDR3: CASSPWDSLSGELFF; DNA: TGTGCCAGCAGCCCCTGGGACAGCTTGAGCGGGGAGCTGTTTTTT
J: TRBJ1-2; D: -; size: once; V: TRBV5-8; CDR3: CASSLGGGELYGYTF; DNA: TGTGCCAGCAGCCTCGGTGGAGGGGAATTATATGGCTACACCTTC
J: TRBJ1-2; D: -; size: -; V: TRBV19; CDR3: CASSIDYSDTYGYTF; DNA: TGTGCCAGTAGTATAGATTACAGTGATACCTATGGCTACACCTTC
J: TRBJ1-2; D: TRBD1; size: -; V: TRBV19; CDR3: CASSIRDRGNGYTF; DNA: TGTGCCAGTAGTATCCGGGACAGAGGGAATGGCTACACCTTC
J: TRBJ2-3; D: TRBD2; size: few; V: TRBV4-1; CDR3: CASSQEISGGATDTQYF; DNA: TGCGCCAGCAGCCAAGAAATTAGCGGGGGGGCCACAGATACGCAGTATTTT
J: TRBJ2-2; D: TRBD1; size: few; V: TRBV5-1; CDR3: CASSLAGQGAFGELFF; DNA: TGCGCCAGCAGCTTGGCGGGCCAGGGGGCATTCGGGGAGCTGTTTTTT
J: TRBJ2-2; D: TRBD1; size: -; V: TRBV27; CDR3: CASSPQGAGELFF; DNA: TGTGCCAGCAGTCCCCAGGGGGCCGGGGAGCTGTTTTTT
J: TRBJ1-2; D: -; size: -; V: TRBV4-3; CDR3: CASSQTGVYGYTF; DNA: TGCGCCAGCAGCCAAACAGGAGTCTATGGCTACACCTTC
J: TRBJ1-5; D: -; size: -; V: TRBV7-5; CDR3: CVRSLPGQGLQPQHF; DNA: TGTGTCAGAAGCTTACCTGGACAGGGACTTCAGCCCCAGCATTTT
J: TRBJ2-2; D: -; size: few; V: TRBV5-1; CDR3: CASSGRLSNTGELFF; DNA: TGCGCCAGCAGCGGGAGACTCTCGAACACCGGGGAGCTGTTTTTT
J: TRBJ1-2; D: -; size: -; V: TRBV9; CDR3: CASSLGAVPNYGYTF; DNA: TGTGCCAGCAGTCTGGGGGCAGTTCCTAACTATGGCTACACCTTC
J: TRBJ2-2; D: TRBD1; size: -; V: TRBV25-1; CDR3: CASSAILGTGDRTGELFF; DNA: TGTGCCAGTAGCGCGATATTGGGGACAGGGGACCGGACCGGGGAGCTGTTTTTT
J: TRBJ2-5; D: TRBD2; size: -; V: TRBV5-6; CDR3: CASSLVIAGGQETQYF; DNA: TGTGCCAGCAGCTTAGTAATAGCGGGGGGACAAGAGACCCAGTACTTC
J: TRBJ1-2; D: -; size: -; V: TRBV6-5; CDR3: CASRGGEYGYTF; DNA: TGTGCCAGCAGAGGCGGGGAATATGGCTACACCTTC
J: TRBJ1-5; D: -; size: -; V: TRBV4-2; CDR3: CASSPRAGDQQPQHF; DNA: TGTGCCAGCAGCCCAAGGGCAGGGGATCAACAGCCCCAGCATTTT
J: TRBJ1-2; D: TRBD1; size: -; V: TRBV19; CDR3: CAISTTPQGRYTF; DNA: TGTGCCATTTCTACCACCCCACAGGGGCGCTACACCTTC
J: TRBJ1-2; D: -; size: -; V: TRBV2; CDR3: CASSLQGNYGYTF; DNA: TGTGCCAGCAGTTTGCAGGGGAACTATGGCTACACCTTC
J: TRBJ1-1; D: -; size: -; V: TRBV7-2; CDR3: CASSSVRIPNTEAFF; DNA: TGTGCCAGCAGCTCAGTCAGGATACCGAACACTGAAGCTTTCTTT
J: TRBJ2-7; D: -; size: -; V: TRBV9; CDR3: CASSVAVRQEQYF; DNA: TGTGCCAGCAGCGTAGCCGTGAGACAGGAGCAGTACTTC
J: TRBJ1-1; D: TRBD1; size: -; V: TRBV4-1; CDR3: CASSHGQGAAEAFF; DNA: TGCGCCAGCAGCCACGGGCAGGGGGCGGCTGAAGCTTTCTTT
J: TRBJ1-1; D: -; size: -; V: TRBV3-1/TRBV3-2; CDR3: CASSQWLNTEAFF; DNA: TGTGCCAGCAGCCAATGGCTGAACACTGAAGCTTTCTTT
J: TRBJ2-1; D: -; size: -; V: TRBV5-6; CDR3: CASQRRGAYNEQFF; DNA: TGTGCCAGCCAAAGACGCGGGGCGTACAATGAGCAGTTCTTC